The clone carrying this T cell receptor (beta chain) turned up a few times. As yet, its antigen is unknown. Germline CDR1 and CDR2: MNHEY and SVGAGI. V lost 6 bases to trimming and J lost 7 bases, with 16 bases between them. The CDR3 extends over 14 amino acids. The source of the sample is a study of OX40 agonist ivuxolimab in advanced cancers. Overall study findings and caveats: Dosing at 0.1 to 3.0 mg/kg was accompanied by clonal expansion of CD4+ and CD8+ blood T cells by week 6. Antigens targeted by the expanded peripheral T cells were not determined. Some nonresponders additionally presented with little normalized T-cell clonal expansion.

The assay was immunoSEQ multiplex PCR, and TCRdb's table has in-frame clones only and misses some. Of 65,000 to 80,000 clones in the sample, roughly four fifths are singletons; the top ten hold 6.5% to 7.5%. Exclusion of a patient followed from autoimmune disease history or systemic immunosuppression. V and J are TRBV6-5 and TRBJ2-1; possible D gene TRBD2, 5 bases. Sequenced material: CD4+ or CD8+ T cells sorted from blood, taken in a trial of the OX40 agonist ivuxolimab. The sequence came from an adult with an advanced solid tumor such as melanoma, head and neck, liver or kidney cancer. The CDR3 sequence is CASRGASTGNEQFF. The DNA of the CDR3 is TGTGCCAGCAGGGGTGCTAGCACGGGGAATGAGCAGTTCTTC.